The 9 T cell receptor beta chains below come from one sample, sequenced in a study of OX40 agonist ivuxolimab in advanced cancers. Repertoires were generated with immunoSEQ multiplex PCR, while TCRdb's copy carries only in-frame clones and drops some. The table includes approximately 35,000 clones, about nine tenths detected once. The sample was CD4+ or CD8+ T cells sorted from blood, taken in a trial of the OX40 agonist ivuxolimab. The source is an adult with an advanced solid tumor such as melanoma, head and neck, liver or kidney cancer.

The rearrangement links TRBV27 to TRBJ2-1; D may be TRBD2 (6 bases). Trimming left V 5 bases short and J 7 bases short, with 15 bases between. The CDR3 loop spans 14 amino acids. The germline V gene encodes CDR1 MNHEY and CDR2 SMNVEV (reference sequence). The CDR3 reads CASSPAGSLNEQFF. The CDR3 DNA follows: TGTGCCAGCAGTCCGGCGGGGTCCCTTAATGAGCAGTTCTTC.

CDR3 sequence reads: CASTPGGNLVTQYF. As DNA, the CDR3 is TGTGCCAGCACCCCAGGGGGAAACCTAGTGACCCAGTACTTC. The V call is TRBV7-4, the J call TRBJ2-5; 7 bases are shared with TRBD1. Germline V CDR1 and CDR2: SGHVT, SQSDAQ. After removal of 7 bases from V and 7 bases from J, the junction contained 12 bases not matched to a gene. This CDR3 contains 14 residues.

This clone was seen once. V gene TRBV7-8 combines with J gene TRBJ2-3; D is uncertain. This CDR3 comprises 12 residues. With 2 bases removed from V and 6 bases from J, the gap between germline ends came to 6 bases. Germline lookup yields CDR1 SGHVS and CDR2 FQNEAQ. CDR3 DNA sequence: TGTGCCAGCAGCTTACTCGGCGATACGCAGTATTTT. Translation gives CASSLLGDTQYF.

The chain recombines TRBV4-1 with TRBJ2-1; tentative D call: TRBD2 (6 bases). Germline V gene lookup returns CDR1 MGHRA and CDR2 YSYEKL. V lost 0 bases and J lost 6, with 18 bases in between. This CDR3 spans 17 amino acids. For the CDR3, the DNA is TGCGCCAGCAGCCAAGATAAGGATGCGGGAATGGGCAATGAGCAGTTCTTC. Translated, it gives CASSQDKDAGMGNEQFF.

The gene calls are TRBV19 and TRBJ1-4; D is unresolved. The CDR3 is 15 residues long. Germline assignment: CDR1 LNHDA and CDR2 SQIVND (reference sequence). V was shortened by 0 bases and J by 6 bases, with 11 bases between the two germline ends. The CDR3 is CASSIDTRVHEKLFF. The CDR3, as DNA: TGTGCCAGTAGTATAGATACGAGGGTCCATGAAAAACTGTTTTTT.

J is TRBJ2-1 and V is TRBV7-6; perhaps TRBD2 as D (5 bases). V was shortened by 4 bases and J by 4 bases, with 20 bases between the two germline ends. The CDR3 sequence is 17 residues long. Germline loops: CDR1 SGHVS, CDR2 FNYEAQ. CDR3 nucleotides: TGTGCCAGCAGCTCCGACTGGGAGTCATCGGCGTACAATGAGCAGTTCTTC. It codes for CASSSDWESSAYNEQFF.

This clone was seen a handful of times. The chain uses TRBV7-8 and TRBJ2-1; 9 bases map to TRBD1. The junction had 10 bases not matched to a gene; V was cut back by 5 bases and J by 8 bases. Germline V CDR1 and CDR2: SGHVS, FQNEAQ. The CDR3 has 15 residues. The CDR3 DNA reads TGTGCCAGCAGCCATCCGGGACAGGGATTGTATGAGCAGTTCTTC. Translation: CASSHPGQGLYEQFF.

The V call is TRBV29-1, the J call TRBJ1-1; tentatively, D is TRBD1 (5 bases). Deletions cut 4 bases from V and 8 bases from J, with 14 bases between. The germline CDR1 and CDR2 sequences are SQVTM and ANQGSEA. The CDR3 runs 12 residues. The CDR3 bases are TGCAGCGTTGGGGGGAACAATAAAGAAGCTTTCTTT. It is translated as CSVGGNNKEAFF.

V and J are TRBV27 and TRBJ1-1; TRBD1 aligns across 7 bases. Germline V lookup: CDR1 MNHEY, CDR2 SMNVEV (reference sequence). The trim removed 3 bases at V and 4 bases at J, leaving 5 bases unmatched. The CDR3 runs 14 residues. Here the CDR3 DNA reads TGTGCCAGCAGTTTTGGCAGGGGGGGCACTGAAGCTTTCTTT. Its protein is CASSFGRGGTEAFF.